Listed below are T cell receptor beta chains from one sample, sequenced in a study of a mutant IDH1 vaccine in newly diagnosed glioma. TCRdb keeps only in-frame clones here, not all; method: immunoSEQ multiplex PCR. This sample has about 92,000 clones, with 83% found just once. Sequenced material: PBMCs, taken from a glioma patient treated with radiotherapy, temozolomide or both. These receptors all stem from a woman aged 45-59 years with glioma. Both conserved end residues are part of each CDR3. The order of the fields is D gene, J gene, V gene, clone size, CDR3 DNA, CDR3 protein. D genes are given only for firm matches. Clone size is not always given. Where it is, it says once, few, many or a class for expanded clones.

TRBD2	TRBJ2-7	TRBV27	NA	TGTGCCAGCAGACTAGGGACTACCTCCTACGAGCAGTACTTC	CASRLGTTSYEQYF
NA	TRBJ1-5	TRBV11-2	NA	TGTGCCAGCAGCTTAGAGAGAGGACAGCCCCAGCATTTT	CASSLERGQPQHF
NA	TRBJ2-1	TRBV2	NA	TGTGCCAGCAGGGAATCGTTAATTGAGCAGTTCTTC	CASRESLIEQFF
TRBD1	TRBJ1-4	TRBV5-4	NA	TGTGCCACCAGCCCCGGACAGGGCTCTGAAAAACTGTTTTTT	CATSPGQGSEKLFF
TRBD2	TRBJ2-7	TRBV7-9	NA	TGTGCCAGCAGCTTAGAGGCGGGGGGCCTCGAGCAGTACTTC	CASSLEAGGLEQYF
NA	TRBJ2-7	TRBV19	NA	TGTGCCAGTAGTATAGTAACAGGCCGCTCCTACGAGCAGTACTTC	CASSIVTGRSYEQYF
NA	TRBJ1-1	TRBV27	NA	TGTGCCAGCAGTTTAAGTATTCAGAACAATATGAACACTGAAGCTTTCTTT	CASSLSIQNNMNTEAFF
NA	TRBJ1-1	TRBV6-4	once	TGTGCCAGCAGTATACCAGGGTTCCCCTTGAACACTGAAGCTTTCTTT	CASSIPGFPLNTEAFF
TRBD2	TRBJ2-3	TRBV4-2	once	TGTGCCAGCAGCCAAGCTCGGGGGGGCGGCACGCAGTATTTT	CASSQARGGGTQYF
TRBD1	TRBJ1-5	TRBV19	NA	TGTGCCAGTAGTCCTTTGGACAGGGTTGGGGGAAATCAGCCCCAGCATTTT	CASSPLDRVGGNQPQHF
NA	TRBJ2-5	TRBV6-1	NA	TGTGCCAGCAGTGTGGGGAGGTCAATTCAAGAGACCCAGTACTTC	CASSVGRSIQETQYF
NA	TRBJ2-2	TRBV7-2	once	TGTGCCAGCACCGCGGCTGGGGCCGGGGAGCTGTTTTTT	CASTAAGAGELFF
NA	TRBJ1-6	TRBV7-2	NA	TGTGCCAGCAGCTTATATGCCGGGACCTATAATTCACCCCTCCACTTT	CASSLYAGTYNSPLHF
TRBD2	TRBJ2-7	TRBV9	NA	TGTGCCAGCAGCGTAGTAGCGGGGGAGACCTACGAGCAGTACTTC	CASSVVAGETYEQYF
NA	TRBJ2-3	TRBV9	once	TGTGCCAGCAGCGTAGATAGCCAGGGGTCCGATACGCAGTATTTT	CASSVDSQGSDTQYF
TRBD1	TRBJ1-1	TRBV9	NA	TGTGCCAGCAGCGGCGGGACAGACACGAACACTGAAGCTTTCTTT	CASSGGTDTNTEAFF
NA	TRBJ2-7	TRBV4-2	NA	TGTGCCAGCAGCCCCCAGACAGGCCCTTACTACGAGCAGTACTTC	CASSPQTGPYYEQYF
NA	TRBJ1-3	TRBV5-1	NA	TGCGCCAGCAGCTTTGGCGGGAACTCTGGAAACACCATATATTTT	CASSFGGNSGNTIYF
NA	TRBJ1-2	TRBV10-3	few	TGTGCCAGCAGGGAAAGCTATGGCTACACCTTC	CASRESYGYTF
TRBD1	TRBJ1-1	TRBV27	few	TGTGCCAGCAGTTCAATCACAGGGGTTGAAGCTTTCTTT	CASSSITGVEAFF
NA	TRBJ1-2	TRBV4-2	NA	TGTGCCAGCAGCGCCGGGGGCGCGATGGATGGCTACACCTTC	CASSAGGAMDGYTF
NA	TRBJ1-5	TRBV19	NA	TGTGCCAGTAGTTCAACAGCCCCCCAGCCCCAGCATTTT	CASSSTAPQPQHF
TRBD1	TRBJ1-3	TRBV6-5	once	TGTGCCAGCAGTTCCTTCTCGGGACAGTCTGGAAACACCATATATTTT	CASSSFSGQSGNTIYF
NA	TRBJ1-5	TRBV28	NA	TGTGCCAGCAGTCGCGACAGGTTTGATCAGCCCCAGCATTTT	CASSRDRFDQPQHF
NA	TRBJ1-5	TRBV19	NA	TGTGCCAGTAGTATCGAAGGGGATAGCAATCAGCCCCAGCATTTT	CASSIEGDSNQPQHF
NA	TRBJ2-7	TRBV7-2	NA	TGTGCCAGCAGCACAATCGGACAGCACCGTTTCGAGCAGTACTTC	CASSTIGQHRFEQYF
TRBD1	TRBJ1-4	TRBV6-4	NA	TGTGCCAGCAGTGCCCGTGGACAGGGTGTCGAAAAACTGTTTTTT	CASSARGQGVEKLFF
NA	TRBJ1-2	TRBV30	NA	TGTGCCTGGAGTTTAGGGGTAATCGGCTACACCTTC	CAWSLGVIGYTF
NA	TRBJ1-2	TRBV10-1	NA	TGCGCCAGCAGTCCGGACAGAACTAACTATGGCTACACCTTC	CASSPDRTNYGYTF
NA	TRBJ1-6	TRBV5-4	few	TGTGCCAGCAGTCCACAGGTTACTGATTCACCCCTCCACTTT	CASSPQVTDSPLHF
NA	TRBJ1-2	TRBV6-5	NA	TGTGCCAGCACCGAGTTAAAGACAGATATCGATGGCTACACCTTC	CASTELKTDIDGYTF
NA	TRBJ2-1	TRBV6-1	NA	TGTGCCAGCAGTGCCAACAGGGACAATGAGCAGTTCTTC	CASSANRDNEQFF
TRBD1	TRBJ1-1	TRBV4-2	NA	TGTGCCAGCAGCCAATTTCAGGGGGCTTCACCCGAAGCTTTCTTT	CASSQFQGASPEAFF
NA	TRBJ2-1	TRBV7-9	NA	TGTGCCAGCAGTCTAGCACCGATATCCTACAATGAGCAGTTCTTC	CASSLAPISYNEQFF
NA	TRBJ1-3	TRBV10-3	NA	TGTGCCTCCATCTCTGGAAACACCATATATTTT	CASISGNTIYF
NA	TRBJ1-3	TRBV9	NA	TGTGCCAGCAGCGTAGCTGGAACCTCCGGGAGCACCATATATTTT	CASSVAGTSGSTIYF
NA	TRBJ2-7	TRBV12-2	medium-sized	TGTGCAAGTCGCCTCAGACTAGCGGGGCACTACGAGCAGTACTTC	CASRLRLAGHYEQYF
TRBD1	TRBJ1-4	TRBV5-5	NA	TGTGCCAGCAGCTCCCACAGGGGAACAACTAATGAAAAACTGTTTTTT	CASSSHRGTTNEKLFF
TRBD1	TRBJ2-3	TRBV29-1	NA	TGCAGCGTGGGACAGGGCACAGATACGCAGTATTTT	CSVGQGTDTQYF
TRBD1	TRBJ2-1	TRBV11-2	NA	TGTGCCAGCAGCTTAGGTGGGACAGGCCGGCTCGGTGAGCAGTTCTTC	CASSLGGTGRLGEQFF
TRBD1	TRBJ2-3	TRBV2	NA	TGTGCCAGCAGTGCTCAGGGGGTTTTAACAGATACGCAGTATTTT	CASSAQGVLTDTQYF
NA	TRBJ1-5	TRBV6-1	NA	TGTGCCAGCAGTGAAGGCGGAACCCGACCCCAGCATTTT	CASSEGGTRPQHF
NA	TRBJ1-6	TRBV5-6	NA	TGTGCCAGCCGAACAGGGAGGGATAATTCACCCCTCCACTTT	CASRTGRDNSPLHF
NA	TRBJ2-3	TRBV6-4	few	TGTGCCAGCAGTGACTCGACGGGCACAGATACGCAGTATTTT	CASSDSTGTDTQYF
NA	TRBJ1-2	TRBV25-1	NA	TGTGCCAGCAGTGATGACAGGTCTCGAGCTCAAAACTATGGCTACACCTTC	CASSDDRSRAQNYGYTF
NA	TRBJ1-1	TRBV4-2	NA	TGTGCCAGCAGCCAAGATAACGGGAACACTGAAGCTTTCTTT	CASSQDNGNTEAFF
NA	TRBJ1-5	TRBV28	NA	TGTGCCAGCAGTTCCGGACAGATTGATCAGCCCCAGCATTTT	CASSSGQIDQPQHF